This record covers a single TCR beta chain. Its antigen is undetermined. This clone may be a read error of a much larger clone one base away. This specimen belongs to a study of vaccination and CD4 T cells after COVID-19. Across the study: Post-vaccination sampling time points for three convalescent patients were day 14 and days 161 to 241. From HCoV-229E, HCoV-OC43, HCoV-NL63 and SARS-CoV-2, overlapping spike peptides were used to stimulate the cells.

The time point denotes: late sampling 161 to 241 days after vaccination in a few convalescent patients. Treatment: roughly 10-day PBMC culture with coronavirus spike peptide pools or control peptides (ViraFEST assay). Every positive PCR date fell between March and December 2020, earlier than the US Alpha, Beta and Delta variants. V lost 6 bases and J lost 0; bases outside the gene matches: 14. Germline assignment: CDR1 MNHNS and CDR2 SASEGT. The CDR3 loop spans 17 amino acids. The assay that was used to sequence DNA from cultured CD4+ T cells was the Oncomine TCR Beta short-read assay. Genomic DNA was taken out of cultured CD4+ T cells by extraction. TCRdb re-called the PCR reads with MiXCR, one entry per CDR3 protein. The data contain about 25,000 distinct CDR3 sequences, 25% to 35% of them singletons.

The sequencing used CD4+ T cells from blood, cultured in vitro, collected about 7 months after SARS-CoV-2 vaccination. V and J are TRBV6-1 and TRBJ2-7; TRBD2 matches 7 bases. This receptor was taken from a human donor who had recovered from COVID-19. CDR3 residues: CASSTGTNGSSSYEQYF. In DNA, the CDR3 is TGTGCCAGCAGCACCGGGACTAACGGGTCAAGCTCCTACGAGCAGTACTTC.